Shown below are 30 T cell receptor beta chains from a single sample sequenced in a study of CD8 T cells in ankylosing spondylitis. The antigens of these receptors remain unknown. Study-wide findings and caveats: In ankylosing spondylitis blood, a motif of eight highly homologous TCR beta variants appeared characteristic.

TCRdb used MiXCR to reprocess the 5' RACE reads, holding one entry per CDR3 protein. The sample lists 450,000 to 550,000 distinct CDR3 sequences; over 4% were seen once. The sample was blood, either unsorted or a sorted T cell fraction (not recorded which). The receptors shown here come from a male donor with ankylosing spondylitis.

The table lists this clonotype with many counts. The V call is TRBV29-1, the J call TRBJ1-1; TRBD1 aligns across 8 bases. The CDR3 covers 13 residues. V shed 6 bases and J 3 bases; nucleotides not matched to a gene: 6. The germline V gene has CDR1 SQVTM and CDR2 ANQGSEA. CDR3 sequence: CSVAGGRDTEAFF. The CDR3 region has the DNA TGCAGCGTAGCAGGGGGCCGAGACACTGAAGCTTTCTTT.

This clonotype was picked up a small number of times. This chain joins TRBV5-1 and TRBJ2-7; TRBD2 might be the D (6 bases). Per germline, CDR1 SGHRS and CDR2 YFSETQ. V was trimmed by 4 bases and J by 2 bases, leaving 19 bases between them. This CDR3 comprises 16 residues. The CDR3 reads CASSRWGGGGTYEQYF. In DNA, the CDR3 is TGCGCCAGCAGCCGCTGGGGAGGAGGAGGGACCTACGAGCAGTACTTC.

This clonotype occurred many times. The V and J genes are TRBV7-2 and TRBJ1-5; 8 bases are a match to TRBD1. J was trimmed by 0 bases and V by 5 bases; bases with no gene match: 9. The CDR3 has 17 amino acids. Germline CDR1 reads SGHTA; CDR2 reads FQGNSA. CDR3 nucleotides: TGTGCCAGCAGCATTACCGGGACAGGTTATAGCAATCAGCCCCAGCATTTT. This sequence encodes CASSITGTGYSNQPQHF. Supplemented by reference TRBV7-2 and TRBJ1-5, the full variable domain reads GAGVSQSPSNKVTEKGKDVELRCDPISGHTALYWYRQSLGQGLEFLIYFQGNSAPDKSGLPSDRFSAERTGGSVSTLTIQRTQQEDSAVYLCASSITGTGYSNQPQHFGDGTRLSIL.

The chain couples TRBV5-5 to TRBJ2-1; D gene uncertain. The V and J ends lost 4 bases and 6 bases respectively, with 11 bases between them. This CDR3 contains 13 residues. Per germline, CDR1 SGHKS and CDR2 YYEKEE (reference sequence). The CDR3 bases are TGTGCCAGCAGCCCAATGGGGTTCAATGAGCAGTTCTTC. It yields the protein CASSPMGFNEQFF.

This clonotype has ten or more counts. V and J are TRBV12-3 or TRBV12-4 and TRBJ1-2, with D perhaps TRBD1 (5 bases). The CDR3 sequence is 14 residues long. V dropped 6 bases and J dropped 7 bases, with 18 bases sitting between them. CDR3 DNA: TGTGCCAGCAGACGGGGCCCCCCTCGTGGTGGCTACACCTTC. Residues: CASRRGPPRGGYTF.

This clonotype has ten or more counts. The CDR3 loop is CASSRLTPNTEAFF. In DNA form, the CDR3 reads TGTGCCAGCAGTCGCCTGACACCGAACACTGAAGCTTTCTTT. The chain joins TRBV12-3 or TRBV12-4 to TRBJ1-1, with unresolved D. The CDR3 runs to 14 residues. V lost 5 bases to trimming and J lost 1 base, with 11 bases between them.

This clonotype was picked up many times. The chain has TRBV7-2 and TRBJ2-3; 9 bases map to TRBD1. Germline-derived CDR1 and CDR2 are SGHTA and FQGNSA. CDR3 length equals 16 residues. V was pared by 3 bases and J by 5 bases, with 9 bases of the junction left unmatched. The CDR3: CASSLIWDRVGDTQYF. The DNA of the CDR3 is TGTGCCAGCAGCTTGATATGGGACAGGGTGGGAGATACGCAGTATTTT.

This clonotype was observed many times. The rearrangement joins TRBV12-3 or TRBV12-4 to TRBJ1-1; D call uncertain. Trimming took off 1 base at V and 8 bases at J, with 11 bases between the two ends. The CDR3 has 13 amino acids. This CDR3 reads CASSLVATKEAFF. Written as DNA, the CDR3 is TGTGCCAGCAGTTTAGTGGCTACCAAAGAAGCTTTCTTT.

On this clonotype: This may be a read error, as it is one base from a much larger clone. The chain is built from TRBV20-1 and TRBJ2-1; D is possibly TRBD1 (7 bases). The CDR3 length is 14 residues. CDR1 is DFQATT, CDR2 SNEGSKA, per germline (reference sequence). Trimming stripped 0 bases from V and 7 bases from J, with 13 bases between. The CDR3 coding sequence is TGCAGTGCTAGAGACAGGGGGGTCCGGAATGAGCAGTTCTTC. Its translation is CSARDRGVRNEQFF.

This clonotype was counted many times. The rearrangement joins TRBV10-3 to TRBJ2-7; 7 nucleotides align to TRBD1. The CDR3 totals 13 residues. Trimming took 5 bases from V and 7 from J; bases not matched to a gene: 8. Germline V gene sequence: CDR1 ENHRY, CDR2 SYGVKD. CDR3 DNA sequence: TGTGCCATCAGTAGACAGGGCCCCTTGGAGCAGTACTTC. It is translated as CAISRQGPLEQYF.

This clonotype was recorded many times. The chain recombines TRBV7-2 with TRBJ2-1; TRBD1 might be the D (6 bases). Germline CDR1 SGHTA, CDR2 FQGNSA. The CDR3 totals 16 residues. V lost 0 bases to trimming and J lost 5 bases, with 14 bases between them. CDR3 sequence: CASSLAGAGAHNEQFF. CDR3 DNA: TGTGCCAGCAGCTTAGCTGGGGCAGGGGCCCACAATGAGCAGTTCTTC.

This clonotype was counted ten times or more. The gene calls are TRBV5-1 and TRBJ1-2; 8 nucleotides line up with TRBD1. The CDR3 totals 13 residues. The J segment lost 8 bases and the V segment lost 0 bases, leaving 3 bases of the junction unmatched. In germline, CDR1 is SGHRS, CDR2 YFSETQ. The CDR3 protein is CASSLGQGSGYTF. In nucleotides, the CDR3 is TGCGCCAGCAGCTTGGGACAGGGGAGCGGCTACACCTTC.

Ten or more counts support this clonotype. V and J are TRBV5-1 and TRBJ2-1; TRBD2 might be the D (6 bases). Trimming cost V 7 bases and J 3 bases, with 20 bases left between them. Germline V gene sequence: CDR1 SGHRS, CDR2 YFSETQ. The CDR3 length is 16 residues. CDR3 sequence: CASLPIIGGNYNEQFF. In DNA, the CDR3 is TGCGCCAGCCTTCCGATTATTGGGGGGAACTACAATGAGCAGTTCTTC.

The table lists this clonotype with many counts. J is TRBJ1-2 and V is TRBV29-1; D ambiguous. V was clipped by 5 bases and J by 2 bases, with 9 bases between them. Germline loops: CDR1 SQVTM, CDR2 ANQGSEA. CDR3 length equals 12 residues. DNA for the CDR3: TGCAGCGTTAGAGCGGGGAACTATGGCTACACCTTC. As protein: CSVRAGNYGYTF. Using reference TRBV29-1 and TRBJ1-2 for the parts outside the CDR3, the full variable domain is SAVISQKPSRDICQRGTSLTIQCQVDSQVTMMFWYRQQPGQSLTLIATANQGSEATYESGFVIDKFPISRPNLTFSTLTVSNMSPEDSSIYLCSVRAGNYGYTFGSGTRLTVV.

Ten or more counts support this clonotype. This CDR3 is CAWSVRVQEKLFF. In DNA, the CDR3 is TGTGCCTGGAGTGTCAGGGTACAGGAAAAACTGTTTTTT. The chain joins TRBV30 to TRBJ1-4; D is perhaps TRBD1 (5 bases). Germline loops: CDR1 GTSNPN, CDR2 SVGIG (reference sequence). V dropped 0 bases and J dropped 8 bases, with 10 bases sitting between them. The CDR3 consists of 13 residues.

At least ten counts were recorded for this clonotype. The chain combines TRBV29-1 with TRBJ1-2; D ambiguous. V lost 3 bases and J lost 0, with 11 bases in between. Germline V gene lookup returns CDR1 SQVTM and CDR2 ANQGSEA. The CDR3 extends over 14 amino acids. Written as DNA, the CDR3 is TGCAGCGTTGAGAGGCGGTTATCTAACTATGGCTACACCTTC. Protein sequence: CSVERRLSNYGYTF.

This clonotype was seen repeatedly, ten times or more. This chain connects TRBV5-1 to TRBJ1-6, with D possibly being TRBD1 (5 bases). Trimming removed 0 bases from V and 9 bases from J, with 7 bases in between. The germline V gene has CDR1 SGHRS and CDR2 YFSETQ. The CDR3 is 13 residues long. The CDR3 loop is CASSLGDGSPLHF. As DNA, the CDR3 is TGCGCCAGCAGCTTGGGGGACGGTTCACCCCTCCACTTT.

At least ten counts were recorded for this clonotype. The chain carries TRBV15 and TRBJ1-2; D not certain. The CDR3 has 12 residues. Germline CDR1 reads LNHNV; CDR2 reads YYDKDF (reference sequence). V was shortened by 0 bases and J by 7 bases, with 6 bases between the two germline ends. The DNA of the CDR3 is TGTGCCACCAGCAGAGATGTGGGTGGCTACACCTTC. Translated: CATSRDVGGYTF. The full variable domain, its missing parts supplied by reference TRBV15 and TRBJ1-2, is DAMVIQNPRYQVTQFGKPVTLSCSQTLNHNVMYWYQQKSSQAPKLLFHYYDKDFNNEADTPDNFQSRRPNTSFCFLDIRSPGLGDTAMYLCATSRDVGGYTFGSGTRLTVV.

The gene calls are TRBV5-1 and TRBJ2-5, with TRBD1 identical over 8 bases. V was pared by 3 bases and J by 0 bases, with 7 bases of the junction left unmatched. Per the germline V gene, CDR1 is SGHRS and CDR2 is YFSETQ. The CDR3 has 16 residues. CDR3 in amino acids: CASSSGTGTYQETQYF. CDR3 DNA: TGCGCCAGCAGCTCGGGGACAGGCACATACCAAGAGACCCAGTACTTC.

This clonotype came up many times. The V gene is TRBV5-1, the J gene TRBJ2-7; D might be TRBD1 (5 bases). CDR1 is SGHRS, CDR2 YFSETQ, per germline. The CDR3 is 13 residues long. The V and J ends lost 2 bases and 7 bases respectively, with 13 bases between them. The CDR3 DNA follows: TGCGCCAGCAGCTTCCTTCCGAAGGGGGAGCAGTACTTC. It is translated as CASSFLPKGEQYF.

Ten or more counts support this clonotype. The rearrangement uses TRBV7-9 and TRBJ2-5; TRBD1 aligns across 8 bases. The ends lost 2 bases at V and 6 bases at J; junction bases unmatched: 8. The CDR3 runs 15 residues. Germline CDR1 and CDR2: SEHNR and FQNEAQ (reference sequence). The CDR3 loop reads CASSLRTGQIQTQYF. CDR3 sequence (DNA): TGTGCCAGCAGCTTAAGGACAGGGCAAATACAGACCCAGTACTTC.

Only a few counts were recorded for this clonotype. The chain uses TRBV18 and TRBJ2-3; 9 positions agree with TRBD2. From germline, CDR1 is KGHSH and CDR2 LQKENI. J lost 3 bases, V lost 0 bases, and 4 bases had no gene match. The CDR3 spans 16 residues. The CDR3 loop is CASSPPSAGGTDTQYF. The CDR3 DNA reads as TGTGCCAGCTCACCACCGTCAGCGGGAGGTACAGATACGCAGTATTTT.

This chain links TRBV11-2 with TRBJ2-6; the D call may be TRBD1 or TRBD2 (5 bases each). The CDR3 is made up of 18 amino acids. The V end lost 1 base, the J end lost 2 bases, and 15 bases lay between the germline ends. Germline V CDR1 and CDR2: SGHAT, FQNNGV. CDR3 bases: TGTGCCAGCAGCTTAGGGGGGATCTGGGGACCTGGGGCCAACGTCCTGACTTTC. It translates to CASSLGGIWGPGANVLTF. The entire variable domain, with the rest obtained from reference TRBV11-2 and TRBJ2-6, is as follows: EAGVAQSPRYKIIEKRQSVAFWCNPISGHATLYWYQQILGQGPKLLIQFQNNGVVDDSQLPKDRFSAERLKGVDSTLKIQPAKLEDSAVYLCASSLGGIWGPGANVLTFGAGSRLTVL.

This clonotype was counted ten times or more. V gene TRBV29-1 combines with J gene TRBJ1-2; no reliable D call. The CDR3 is 10 residues long. V was shortened by 2 bases and J by 13 bases, with 11 bases between the two germline ends. The germline V gene has CDR1 SQVTM and CDR2 ANQGSEA. The CDR3 DNA sequence: TGCAGCGTTGAAACCGGGATTGGCACCTTC. Protein product: CSVETGIGTF.

This clonotype has ten or more counts. The chain couples TRBV29-1 to TRBJ2-7; TRBD1 aligns across 8 bases. CDR1 SQVTM and CDR2 ANQGSEA come from the germline V gene. V lost 6 bases and J lost 3; bases outside the gene matches: 13. The CDR3 consists of 15 residues. The CDR3 spells CSVAPGQGGSYEQYF. The CDR3 DNA reads TGCAGCGTGGCCCCCGGACAGGGAGGAAGCTACGAGCAGTACTTC.

This chain uses TRBV5-5 with TRBJ2-5; 10 positions match TRBD1. Germline loops: CDR1 SGHKS, CDR2 YYEKEE (reference sequence). This CDR3 is built from 17 residues. Losses at the gene ends were 3 bases for V and 0 bases for J; bases not matched to a gene: 8. The DNA for the CDR3 is TGTGCCAGCAGCTCTCTCGGGACAGGGGTCTACCAAGAGACCCAGTACTTC. This translates into CASSSLGTGVYQETQYF.

In its sample, this clonotype was seen a few times. The chain is built from TRBV20-1 and TRBJ2-5, with TRBD1 matching over 10 bases. This CDR3 has 15 residues. Germline CDR1 reads DFQATT; CDR2 reads SNEGSKA (reference sequence). V trimming: 0 bases; J trimming: 4 bases; junction bases outside the gene matches: 5. This CDR3 is CSARDRTGGGETQYF. The CDR3 DNA follows: TGCAGTGCTAGAGATAGGACAGGGGGAGGAGAGACCCAGTACTTC.

This clonotype was seen at least ten times. The CDR3 bases are TGTGCCAGCAGCAGAACTAGCGGGAGGAACAACGAGCAGTACTTC. It specifies CASSRTSGRNNEQYF. The genes are TRBV5-4 and TRBJ2-7; 12 positions match TRBD2. V lost 4 bases, J lost 5 bases, and 7 bases stayed unmatched. Germline V CDR1 and CDR2: SGHNT, YYREEE (reference sequence). This CDR3 has 15 amino acids.

With regard to this clonotype: A read error is possible here, since a much larger clone lies one base away. The chain is built from TRBV29-1 and TRBJ2-2, with D perhaps matching TRBD1 (6 bases). The CDR3 runs to 14 residues. In germline, CDR1 is SQVTM, CDR2 ANQGSEA. CDR3 in amino acids: CSVGGQRHTGELLF. CDR3 nucleotides: TGCAGCGTTGGAGGACAGCGACACACCGGGGAGCTGCTTTTT.

This clonotype was recorded many times. The chain has TRBV29-1 and TRBJ2-3, with 7 positions matching TRBD2. Germline assignment: CDR1 SQVTM and CDR2 ANQGSEA. There are 14 residues in the CDR3. V was clipped by 7 bases and J by 6 bases; unmatched bases: 13. CDR3 nucleotide sequence: TGCAGCGGCGGACTAGTCTTACGGGGTGATACGCAGTATTTT. Translated, it gives CSGGLVLRGDTQYF.